The entry below describes one TCR beta chain. Its antigen remains unidentified. TCRdb re-called the 5' RACE reads through MiXCR, storing one row per CDR3 protein. This table has approximately 500,000 distinct CDR3 sequences, roughly 13% appearing once. Trimming cost V 0 bases and J 5 bases; bases outside gene matches: 10. Germline lookup yields CDR1 SGHRS and CDR2 YFSETQ. This CDR3 spans 16 amino acids. This entry comes from a study of CD8 T cells in ankylosing spondylitis. Study-level findings and limits: Matched synovial fluid from ankylosing spondylitis patients was reported to be enriched for disease-linked clones. Ankylosing spondylitis blood seemed to carry a telltale TCR beta motif made of several highly homologous variants.

Sequencing used blood, either unsorted or a sorted T cell fraction (not recorded which). V is TRBV5-1 and J is TRBJ2-5; 7 bases match TRBD2. This clonotype originated in a male donor with ankylosing spondylitis. The CDR3 DNA reads TGCGCCAGCAGCTTGGATTCGGGCGGGAGTGGTGAGACCCAGTACTTC. This codes for CASSLDSGGSGETQYF.